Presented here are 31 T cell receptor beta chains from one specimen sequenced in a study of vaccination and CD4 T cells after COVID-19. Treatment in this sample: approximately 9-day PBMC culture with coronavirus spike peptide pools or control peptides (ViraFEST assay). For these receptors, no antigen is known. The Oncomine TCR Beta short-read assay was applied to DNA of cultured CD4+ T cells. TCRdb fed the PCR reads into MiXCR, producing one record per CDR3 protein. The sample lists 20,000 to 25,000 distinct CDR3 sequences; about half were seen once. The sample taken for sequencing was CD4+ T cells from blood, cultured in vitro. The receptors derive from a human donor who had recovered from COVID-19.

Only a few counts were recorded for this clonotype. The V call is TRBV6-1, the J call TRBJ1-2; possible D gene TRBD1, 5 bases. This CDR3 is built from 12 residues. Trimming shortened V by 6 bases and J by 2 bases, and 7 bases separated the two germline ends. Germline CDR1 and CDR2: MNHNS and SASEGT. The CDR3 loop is CASRGPNYGYTF. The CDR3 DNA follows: TGTGCCAGCAGGGGACCAAACTATGGCTACACCTTC.

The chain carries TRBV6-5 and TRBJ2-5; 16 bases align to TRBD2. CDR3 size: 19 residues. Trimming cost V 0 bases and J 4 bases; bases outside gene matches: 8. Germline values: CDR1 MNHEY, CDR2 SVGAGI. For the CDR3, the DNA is TGTGCCAGCAGTTACTCCATCGGGACTAGCGGGGGGGCCAGAGAGACCCAGTACTTC. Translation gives CASSYSIGTSGGARETQYF.

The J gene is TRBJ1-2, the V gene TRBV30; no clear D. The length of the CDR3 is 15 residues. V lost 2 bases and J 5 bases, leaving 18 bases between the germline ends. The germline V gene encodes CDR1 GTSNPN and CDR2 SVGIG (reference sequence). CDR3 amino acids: CAWSPPGRLRYGYTF. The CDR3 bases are TGTGCCTGGAGTCCCCCGGGCCGACTGCGATATGGCTACACCTTC.

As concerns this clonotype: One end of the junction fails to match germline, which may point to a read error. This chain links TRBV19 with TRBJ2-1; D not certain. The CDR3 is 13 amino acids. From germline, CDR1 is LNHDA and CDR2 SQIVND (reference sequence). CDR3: CASSNRAYNEQFF. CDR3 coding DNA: TGTGCCAGCAGTAACCGGGCCTACAATGAGCAGTTCTTC.

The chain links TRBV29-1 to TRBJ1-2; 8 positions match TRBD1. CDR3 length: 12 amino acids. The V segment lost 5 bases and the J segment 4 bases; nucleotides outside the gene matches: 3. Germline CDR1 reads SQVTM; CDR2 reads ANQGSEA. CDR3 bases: TGCAGCGTTACGGGACAGGCCTATGGCTACACCTTC. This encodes CSVTGQAYGYTF.

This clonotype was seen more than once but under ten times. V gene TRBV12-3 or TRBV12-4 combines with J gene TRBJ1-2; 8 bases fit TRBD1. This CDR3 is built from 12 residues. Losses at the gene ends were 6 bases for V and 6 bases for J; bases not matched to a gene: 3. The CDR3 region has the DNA TGTGCCAGCAGAGGACAGGGTGATGGCTACACCTTC. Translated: CASRGQGDGYTF.

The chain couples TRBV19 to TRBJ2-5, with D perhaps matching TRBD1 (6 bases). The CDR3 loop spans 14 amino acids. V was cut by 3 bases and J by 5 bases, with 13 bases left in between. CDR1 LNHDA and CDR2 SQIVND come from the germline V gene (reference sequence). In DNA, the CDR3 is TGTGCCAGTAGTATCTCAGGGGCGGCGGAGACCCAGTACTTC. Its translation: CASSISGAAETQYF. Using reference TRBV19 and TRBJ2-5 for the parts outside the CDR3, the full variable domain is DGGITQSPKYLFRKEGQNVTLSCEQNLNHDAMYWYRQDPGQGLRLIYYSQIVNDFQKGDIAEGYSVSREKKESFPLTVTSAQKNPTAFYLCASSISGAAETQYFGPGTRLLVL.

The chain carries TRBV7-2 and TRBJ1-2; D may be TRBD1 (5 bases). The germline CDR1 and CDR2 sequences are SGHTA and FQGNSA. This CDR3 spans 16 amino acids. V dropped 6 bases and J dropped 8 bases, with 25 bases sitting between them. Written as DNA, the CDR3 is TGTGCCAGCAGAATGAACTCCGGGACGGGATCCCGCGGCTACACCTTC. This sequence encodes CASRMNSGTGSRGYTF.

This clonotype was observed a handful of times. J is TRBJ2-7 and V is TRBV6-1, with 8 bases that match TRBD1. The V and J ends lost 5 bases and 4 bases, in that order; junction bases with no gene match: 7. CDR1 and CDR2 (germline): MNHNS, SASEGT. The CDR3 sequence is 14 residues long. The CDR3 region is CASSPRQGWYEQYF. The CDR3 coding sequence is TGTGCCAGCAGTCCCCGACAGGGGTGGTACGAGCAGTACTTC.

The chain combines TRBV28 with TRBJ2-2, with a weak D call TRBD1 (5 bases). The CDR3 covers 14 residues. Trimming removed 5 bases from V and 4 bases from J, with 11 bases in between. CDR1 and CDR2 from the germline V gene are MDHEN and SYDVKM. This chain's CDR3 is CASSPIDSTGELFF. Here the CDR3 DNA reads TGTGCCAGCAGTCCGATCGACAGCACCGGGGAGCTGTTTTTT.

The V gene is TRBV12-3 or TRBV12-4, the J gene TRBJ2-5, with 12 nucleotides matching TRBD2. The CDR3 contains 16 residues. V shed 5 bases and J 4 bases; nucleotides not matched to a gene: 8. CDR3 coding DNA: TGTGCCAGCAGTACCTACGCGACTAGCGGGGGAGAGACCCAGTACTTC. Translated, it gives CASSTYATSGGETQYF.

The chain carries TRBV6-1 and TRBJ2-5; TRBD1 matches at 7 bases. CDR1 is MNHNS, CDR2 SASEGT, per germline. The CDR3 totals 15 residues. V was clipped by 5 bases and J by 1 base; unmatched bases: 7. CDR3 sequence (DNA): TGTGCCAGCAGTCAGTACCGGACAGGCCAAGAGACCCAGTACTTC. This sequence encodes CASSQYRTGQETQYF.

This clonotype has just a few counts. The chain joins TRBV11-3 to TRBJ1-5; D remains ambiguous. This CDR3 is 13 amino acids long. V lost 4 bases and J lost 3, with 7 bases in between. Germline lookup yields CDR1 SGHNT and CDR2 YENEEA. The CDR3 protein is CASSSQYNQPQHF. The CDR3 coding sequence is TGTGCCAGCAGCTCCCAGTACAATCAGCCCCAGCATTTT. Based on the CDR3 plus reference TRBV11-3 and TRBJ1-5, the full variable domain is EAGVVQSPRYKIIEKKQPVAFWCNPISGHNTLYWYLQNLGQGPELLIRYENEEAVDDSQLPKDRFSAERLKGVDSTLKIQPAELGDSAVYLCASSSQYNQPQHFGDGTRLSIL.

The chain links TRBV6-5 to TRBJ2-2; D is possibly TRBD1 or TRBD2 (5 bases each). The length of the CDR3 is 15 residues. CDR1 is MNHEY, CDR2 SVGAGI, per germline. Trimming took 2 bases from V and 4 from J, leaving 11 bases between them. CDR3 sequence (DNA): TGTGCCAGCAGTTACGGGGACGGACGCACCGGGGAGCTGTTTTTT. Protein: CASSYGDGRTGELFF.

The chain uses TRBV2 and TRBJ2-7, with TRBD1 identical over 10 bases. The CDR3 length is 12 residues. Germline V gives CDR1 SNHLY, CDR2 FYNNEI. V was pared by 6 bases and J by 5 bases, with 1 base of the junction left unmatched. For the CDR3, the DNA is TGTGCCAGCAGAGGGACAGGGGACGAGCAGTACTTC. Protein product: CASRGTGDEQYF.

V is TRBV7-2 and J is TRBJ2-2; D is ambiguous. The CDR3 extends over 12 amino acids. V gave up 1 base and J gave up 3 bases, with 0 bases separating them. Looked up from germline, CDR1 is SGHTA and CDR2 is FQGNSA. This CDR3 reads CASSLDTGELFF. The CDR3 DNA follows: TGTGCCAGCAGCTTAGACACCGGGGAGCTGTTTTTT.

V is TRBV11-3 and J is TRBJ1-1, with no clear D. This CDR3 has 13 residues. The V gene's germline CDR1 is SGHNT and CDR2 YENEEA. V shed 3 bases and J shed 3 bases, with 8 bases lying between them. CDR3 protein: CASSFRRDTEAFF. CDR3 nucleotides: TGTGCCAGCAGCTTTCGAAGGGACACTGAAGCTTTCTTT.

In DNA, the CDR3 is TGTGCCAGCAGCTTGACGGGGGATTCACCCCTCCACTTT. This gives the protein CASSLTGDSPLHF. V usage is TRBV14 and J usage is TRBJ1-6; tentative D call: TRBD1 (5 bases). The V gene's germline CDR1 is SGHDN and CDR2 FVKESK. V was pared by 5 bases and J by 8 bases, with 10 bases between. The length of the CDR3 is 13 residues.

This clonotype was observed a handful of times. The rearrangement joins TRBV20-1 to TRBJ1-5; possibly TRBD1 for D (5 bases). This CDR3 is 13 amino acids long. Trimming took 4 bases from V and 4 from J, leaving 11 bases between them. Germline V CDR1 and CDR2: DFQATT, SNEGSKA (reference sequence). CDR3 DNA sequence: TGCAGTGCTACCCTGGGGGGAAATCAGCCCCAGCATTTT. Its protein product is CSATLGGNQPQHF.

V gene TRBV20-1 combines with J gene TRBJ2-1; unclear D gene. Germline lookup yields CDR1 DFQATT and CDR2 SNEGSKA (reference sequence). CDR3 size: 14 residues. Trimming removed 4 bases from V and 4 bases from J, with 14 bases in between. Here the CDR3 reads CSANSGLEYNEQFF. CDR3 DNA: TGCAGTGCTAATTCAGGTCTAGAGTACAATGAGCAGTTCTTC.

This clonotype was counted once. DNA of the CDR3: TGTGCCAGCAGTTACTCATCAAAAGGGGTCTACGAGCAGTACTTC. It translates to CASSYSSKGVYEQYF. V and J are TRBV6-5 and TRBJ2-7, with a weak D call TRBD1 (5 bases). The V gene lost 0 bases and the J gene lost 3 bases, with 12 bases spanning the gap. CDR3 size: 15 residues. Germline V gene sequence: CDR1 MNHEY, CDR2 SVGAGI.

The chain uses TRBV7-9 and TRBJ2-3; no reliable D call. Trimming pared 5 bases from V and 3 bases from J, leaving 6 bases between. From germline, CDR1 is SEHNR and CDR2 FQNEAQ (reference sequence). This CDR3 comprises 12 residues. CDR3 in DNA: TGTGCCAGCAGCCCTATTACAGATACGCAGTATTTT. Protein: CASSPITDTQYF.

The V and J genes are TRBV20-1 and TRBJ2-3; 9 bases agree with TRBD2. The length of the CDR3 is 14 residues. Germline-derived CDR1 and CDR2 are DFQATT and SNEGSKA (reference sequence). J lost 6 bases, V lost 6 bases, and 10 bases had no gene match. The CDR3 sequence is CSAAGREGGDTQYF. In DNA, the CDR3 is TGCAGTGCAGCGGGGCGGGAGGGCGGTGATACGCAGTATTTT.

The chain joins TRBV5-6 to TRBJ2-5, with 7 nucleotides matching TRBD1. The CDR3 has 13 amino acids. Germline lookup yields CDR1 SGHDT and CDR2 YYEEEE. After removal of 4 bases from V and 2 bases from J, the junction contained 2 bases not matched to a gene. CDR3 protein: CASSRDRQETQYF. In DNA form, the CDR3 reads TGTGCCAGCAGCCGGGACAGACAAGAGACCCAGTACTTC.

The CDR3 is CASSYSLVADYNEQFF. In DNA form, the CDR3 reads TGTGCCAGCAGTTACTCACTCGTAGCGGACTACAATGAGCAGTTCTTC. The chain employs TRBV6-2 or TRBV6-3 and TRBJ2-1; maybe TRBD2 (6 bases). CDR1 is MNHEY and CDR2 is SVGEGT in the germline V gene. This CDR3 is 16 amino acids long. Deletions cut 0 bases from V and 3 bases from J, with 12 bases between.

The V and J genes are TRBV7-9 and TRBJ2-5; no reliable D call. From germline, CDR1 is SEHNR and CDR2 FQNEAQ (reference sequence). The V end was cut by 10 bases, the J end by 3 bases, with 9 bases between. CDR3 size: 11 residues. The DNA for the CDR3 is TGTGCCAACGACGGTAAAGAGACCCAGTACTTC. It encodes CANDGKETQYF.

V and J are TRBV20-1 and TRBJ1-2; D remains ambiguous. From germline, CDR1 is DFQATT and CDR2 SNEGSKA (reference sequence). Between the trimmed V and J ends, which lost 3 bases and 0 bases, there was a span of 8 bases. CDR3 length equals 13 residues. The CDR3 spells CSARANPNYGYTF. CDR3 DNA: TGCAGTGCTAGGGCCAACCCTAACTATGGCTACACCTTC.

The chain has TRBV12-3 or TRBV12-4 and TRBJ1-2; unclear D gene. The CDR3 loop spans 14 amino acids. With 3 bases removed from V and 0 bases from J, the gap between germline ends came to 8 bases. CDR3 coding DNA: TGTGCCAGCAGTTTTGGTAATACTAACTATGGCTACACCTTC. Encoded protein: CASSFGNTNYGYTF.

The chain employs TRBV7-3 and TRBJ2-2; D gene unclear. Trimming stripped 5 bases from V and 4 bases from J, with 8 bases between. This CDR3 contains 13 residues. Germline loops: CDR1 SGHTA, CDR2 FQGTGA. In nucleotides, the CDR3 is TGTGCCAGCAGCCAAATCACCACCGGGGAGCTGTTTTTT. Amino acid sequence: CASSQITTGELFF. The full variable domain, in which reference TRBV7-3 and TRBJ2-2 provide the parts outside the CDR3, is GAGVSQTPSNKVTEKGKYVELRCDPISGHTALYWYRQSLGQGPEFLIYFQGTGAADDSGLPNDRFFAVRPEGSVSTLKIQRTERGDSAVYLCASSQITTGELFFGEGSRLTVL.

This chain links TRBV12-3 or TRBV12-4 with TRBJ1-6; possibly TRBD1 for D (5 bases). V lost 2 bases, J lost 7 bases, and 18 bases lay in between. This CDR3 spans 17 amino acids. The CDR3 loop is CASSLSGGTGANSPLHF. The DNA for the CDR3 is TGTGCCAGCAGTTTATCGGGAGGGACCGGTGCCAATTCACCCCTCCACTTT.

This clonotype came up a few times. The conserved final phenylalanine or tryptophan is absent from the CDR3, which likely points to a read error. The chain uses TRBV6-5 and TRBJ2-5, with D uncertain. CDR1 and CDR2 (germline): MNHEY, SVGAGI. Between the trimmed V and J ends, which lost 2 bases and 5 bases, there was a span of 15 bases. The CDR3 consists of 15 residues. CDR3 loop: CASSYARKLGETQYY. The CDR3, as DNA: TGTGCCAGCAGTTACGCCCGAAAGTTAGGGGAGACCCAGTACTAC.